The clone carrying this TCR beta chain was detected once. Antigen unknown. These data are taken from a study of beta chain features in type 1 diabetes. Study-wide background: All samples together contributed 85 million to 120 million sorted cells for examination. Overall study findings and caveats: The naive, central memory and Treg TCRB repertoires of patients appeared to be more similar to one another than those of healthy donors.

TCRB transcripts that were expressed got sequenced, as all of the isolated RNA had been reverse transcribed. Using immunoSEQ multiplex PCR, the repertoire was profiled, and TCRdb retains in-frame clones only, with some absent. The sample includes 970,000 or so clones, under 20% of them seen just once. V lost 5 bases to trimming and J lost 2 bases; unmatched junction nucleotides: 11. This CDR3 has 16 residues. Germline lookup yields CDR1 SEHNR and CDR2 FQNEAQ (reference sequence). This clonotype was sampled from a woman younger than 30 in good health. The V and J genes are TRBV7-9 and TRBJ1-1, with 7 bases matching TRBD1. The sequenced material came from naive CD4+ T cells from blood. Here the CDR3 reads CASSPAYRGRNTEAFF. CDR3 sequence (DNA): TGTGCCAGCAGCCCCGCCTACAGGGGCCGCAACACTGAAGCTTTCTTT.